This T cell receptor (beta chain) was identified in a study of blood T cell repertoires in COVID-19. Study-wide background: Acute-phase and convalescent COVID-19 samples originated in the United States, Italy and Spain.

The CDR3 covers 15 residues. CDR1 SGHVS and CDR2 FQNEAQ come from the germline V gene. Trimming removed 4 bases at V and 2 bases at J, with 12 bases between. Repertoires were generated with immunoSEQ multiplex PCR, while TCRdb's copy carries only in-frame clones and drops some. The sample lists about 93,000 clones, roughly nine tenths occurring once. V and J are TRBV7-8 and TRBJ1-5, with a possible D match to TRBD1 (5 bases). Sequencing was carried out using peripheral blood. The TCR was taken from a human donor with active COVID-19. The donor label of this sample is uncertain. This chain's CDR3 is CASSSGGIGNQPQHF. Here the CDR3 DNA reads TGTGCCAGCAGCTCGGGGGGTATCGGCAATCAGCCCCAGCATTTT.